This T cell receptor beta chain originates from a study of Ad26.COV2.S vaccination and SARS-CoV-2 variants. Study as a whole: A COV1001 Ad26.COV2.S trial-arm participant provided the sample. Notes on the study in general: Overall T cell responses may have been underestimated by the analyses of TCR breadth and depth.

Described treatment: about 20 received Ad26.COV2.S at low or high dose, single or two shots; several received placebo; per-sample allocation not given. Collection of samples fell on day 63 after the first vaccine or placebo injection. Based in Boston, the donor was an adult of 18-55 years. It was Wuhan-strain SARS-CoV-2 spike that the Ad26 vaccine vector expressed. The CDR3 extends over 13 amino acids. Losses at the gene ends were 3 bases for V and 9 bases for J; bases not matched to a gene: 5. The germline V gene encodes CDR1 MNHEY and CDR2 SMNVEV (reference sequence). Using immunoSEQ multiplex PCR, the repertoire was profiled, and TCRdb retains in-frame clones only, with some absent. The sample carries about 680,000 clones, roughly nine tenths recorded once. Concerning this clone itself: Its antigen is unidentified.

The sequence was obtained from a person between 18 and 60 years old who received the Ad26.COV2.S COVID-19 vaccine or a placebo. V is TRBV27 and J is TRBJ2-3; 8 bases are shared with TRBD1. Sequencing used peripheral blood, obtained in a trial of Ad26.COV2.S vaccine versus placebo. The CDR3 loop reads CASSFSDRETQYF. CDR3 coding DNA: TGTGCCAGCAGTTTTTCGGACAGGGAGACGCAGTATTTT.